The next 8 T cell receptor beta chains were all read from a single sample in a study of identifying expanded T cells in peripheral blood. Sequencing was performed with immunoSEQ multiplex PCR; in TCRdb, only in-frame clones are kept and a portion is missing. The sample lists some 93,000 clones, approximately 85% occurring once. Sequenced input: blood. Receptors originate from a person aged 18-69 years in good health.

The J gene is TRBJ1-1, the V gene TRBV27; possible D gene TRBD1, 5 bases. Germline values: CDR1 MNHEY, CDR2 SMNVEV (reference sequence). Deletions cut 6 bases from V and 1 base from J, with 9 bases between. The CDR3 is made up of 13 amino acids. The CDR3 spells CASSWDGNTEAFF. The CDR3 bases are TGTGCCAGCAGCTGGGACGGGAACACTGAAGCTTTCTTT.

The chain is built from TRBV7-8 and TRBJ1-2; 8 bases map to TRBD1. Germline CDR1 SGHVS, CDR2 FQNEAQ. V dropped 3 bases and J dropped 4; count of bases not matched to a gene: 1. This CDR3 is 13 amino acids long. The CDR3 coding sequence is TGTGCCAGCAGCTTGGGACAGGTCTATGGCTACACCTTC. This encodes CASSLGQVYGYTF.

The J gene is TRBJ2-2, the V gene TRBV10-3, with 8 nucleotides matching TRBD1. V shed 10 bases, J shed 2 bases, and the junction held 3 bases outside the gene matches. This CDR3 has 13 amino acids. Germline CDR1 reads ENHRY; CDR2 reads SYGVKD. The CDR3 spells CATGTGNTGELFF. The DNA of the CDR3 is TGTGCCACTGGGACAGGCAACACCGGGGAGCTGTTTTTT.

The chain is built from TRBV6-5 and TRBJ1-5; a possible D gene is TRBD1 (6 bases). The CDR3 is 14 residues long. The V end was cut by 4 bases, the J end by 4 bases, with 11 bases between. Per germline, CDR1 MNHEY and CDR2 SVGAGI. As DNA, the CDR3 is TGTGCCAGCAGTTGGGCAGGGGATAATCAGCCCCAGCATTTT. It is translated as CASSWAGDNQPQHF.

V gene TRBV30 combines with J gene TRBJ1-2, with D tentatively TRBD1 (6 bases). Per germline, CDR1 GTSNPN and CDR2 SVGIG (reference sequence). The V end lost 1 base, the J end lost 6 bases, and 21 bases lay between the germline ends. The CDR3 is 16 residues long. In DNA form, the CDR3 reads TGTGCCTGGAGTGACACCCATGGCAGGGGACTGAATGGCTACACCTTC. This gives the protein CAWSDTHGRGLNGYTF.

The chain carries TRBV2 and TRBJ2-7; 8 positions match TRBD1. V dropped 7 bases and J dropped 6; count of bases not matched to a gene: 8. Looked up from germline, CDR1 is SNHLY and CDR2 is FYNNEI. The CDR3 is made up of 13 amino acids. CDR3 nucleotide sequence: TGTGCCAGCACCCAGGACAGGGAATTCGAGCAGTACTTC. As protein: CASTQDREFEQYF.

This clone has just a few counts. The chain combines TRBV14 with TRBJ1-1; D perhaps matches TRBD1 (6 bases). CDR1 SGHDN and CDR2 FVKESK come from the germline V gene. The ends were cut back, 10 bases at V and 4 bases at J, with 13 bases in the middle. This CDR3 region has 12 residues. The CDR3 nucleotides read TGTGCCAACAGGGTGGGGACCACTGAAGCTTTCTTT. This translates into CANRVGTTEAFF.

In this sample, this clone turned up a few times. The chain employs TRBV7-2 and TRBJ1-3; D is possibly TRBD1 (5 bases). Germline assignment: CDR1 SGHTA and CDR2 FQGNSA. The CDR3 has 15 residues. Trimming cost V 5 bases and J 1 base, with 12 bases left between them. Written as DNA, the CDR3 is TGTGCCAGCAGCCCCCGGCAGGGATCTGGAAACACCATATATTTT. This translates into CASSPRQGSGNTIYF.